These 6 T cell receptor beta chains share one sample of origin, sequenced in a study of blood T cell repertoires in COVID-19. Sequencing was performed with immunoSEQ multiplex PCR; in TCRdb, only in-frame clones are kept and a portion is missing. The data show 140,000 to 150,000 clones, around 91% seen once. Sequencing used peripheral blood. Receptors originate from a woman aged 60-75 years with active COVID-19.

This sequence joins TRBV11-2 and TRBJ2-1; D is unresolved. This CDR3 has 13 amino acids. Germline V gene data show CDR1 as SGHAT and CDR2 as FQNNGV. Trimming pared 0 bases from V and 12 bases from J, leaving 12 bases between. The CDR3 region has the DNA TGTGCCAGCAGCTTAGATCCCAACTCGGGGCAGTTCTTC. Its translation: CASSLDPNSGQFF.

The chain recombines TRBV27 with TRBJ1-1; possibly TRBD1 for D (6 bases). Trimming removed 3 bases from V and 2 bases from J, with 10 bases in between. The CDR3 runs to 14 residues. Germline values: CDR1 MNHEY, CDR2 SMNVEV (reference sequence). CDR3 nucleotide sequence: TGTGCCAGCAGTTTTGGACAGATAAACACTGAAGCTTTCTTT. This encodes CASSFGQINTEAFF.

The J gene is TRBJ2-7, the V gene TRBV5-4, with 12 bases fitting TRBD1. Germline V lookup: CDR1 SGHNT, CDR2 YYREEE (reference sequence). This CDR3 has 15 residues. Germline trimming cut 0 bases from V and 6 bases from J; bases unmatched to any gene: 4. The CDR3 loop reads CASSLAGTGGSEQYF. In DNA, the CDR3 is TGTGCCAGCAGCTTGGCCGGGACAGGGGGCTCCGAGCAGTACTTC.

This chain joins TRBV9 and TRBJ2-3; possible D gene TRBD2, 5 bases. Germline V gene lookup returns CDR1 SGDLS and CDR2 YYNGEE. This CDR3 has 12 amino acids. The V and J ends lost 0 bases and 7 bases respectively, with 6 bases between them. CDR3 coding DNA: TGTGCCAGCAGCGTAGAGCGGAATACGCAGTATTTT. It encodes CASSVERNTQYF. The full variable domain, with the rest looked up from reference TRBV9 and TRBJ2-3, is DSGVTQTPKHLITATGQRVTLRCSPRSGDLSVYWYQQSLDQGLQFLIQYYNGEERAKGNILERFSAQQFPDLHSELNLSSLELGDSALYFCASSVERNTQYFGPGTRLTVL.

This chain joins TRBV7-2 and TRBJ1-1; a weak D match, TRBD1 (5 bases). Germline V lookup: CDR1 SGHTA, CDR2 FQGNSA. The V and J ends lost 0 bases and 8 bases respectively, with 13 bases between them. This CDR3 is 14 amino acids long. CDR3 loop: CASSLALGAEEAFF. The CDR3, as DNA: TGTGCCAGCAGCTTAGCGTTAGGGGCGGAAGAAGCTTTCTTT.

V is TRBV7-2 and J is TRBJ1-1; D call uncertain. In germline, CDR1 is SGHTA, CDR2 FQGNSA. The CDR3 contains 15 residues. V dropped 2 bases and J dropped 0 bases, with 10 bases sitting between them. The CDR3 reads CASSLMSVLNTEAFF. DNA for the CDR3: TGTGCCAGCAGCTTAATGTCCGTCCTGAACACTGAAGCTTTCTTT. Full variable domain (outside the CDR3, taken from reference TRBV7-2 and TRBJ1-1): GAGVSQSPSNKVTEKGKDVELRCDPISGHTALYWYRQSLGQGLEFLIYFQGNSAPDKSGLPSDRFSAERTGGSVSTLTIQRTQQEDSAVYLCASSLMSVLNTEAFFGQGTRLTVV.